The 10 T cell receptor beta chains listed next were all sequenced from one sample in a study of blood T cell repertoires in COVID-19. TCRdb keeps only in-frame clones here, not all; method: immunoSEQ multiplex PCR. Found here are 60,000 to 80,000 clones, approximately 86% of them singletons; the top ten hold more than 0.9%. Sequenced: peripheral blood. The receptors here all came from a man in his 70s with acute or convalescent COVID-19.

V is TRBV7-2 and J is TRBJ2-7, with a tentative D call TRBD2 (5 bases). CDR3 length: 13 amino acids. The germline gives CDR1 SGHTA, CDR2 FQGNSA. Trimming took off 5 bases at V and 7 bases at J, with 15 bases between the two ends. CDR3 sequence reads: CASSPNASGEQYF. The CDR3, as DNA: TGTGCCAGCAGCCCGAATGCATCGGGGGAGCAGTACTTC.

The V gene is TRBV19, the J gene TRBJ2-1; a possible D gene is TRBD2 (6 bases). V was shortened by 7 bases and J by 8 bases, with 21 bases between the two germline ends. This CDR3 spans 15 amino acids. CDR1 LNHDA and CDR2 SQIVND come from the germline V gene (reference sequence). The DNA of the CDR3 is TGTGCCAGTATCGATCGGGCGACTAGTTACGATGAGCAGTTCTTC. It translates to CASIDRATSYDEQFF.

This chain joins TRBV11-2 and TRBJ1-6; TRBD1 might be the D (6 bases). CDR1 is SGHAT and CDR2 is FQNNGV in the germline V gene. The germline V and J ends were trimmed by 3 bases and 0 bases, with 15 bases remaining between them. The length of the CDR3 is 18 residues. DNA for the CDR3: TGTGCCAGCAGCTTCTCCAGGGGTTGGAGCTCCTATAATTCACCCCTCCACTTT. It codes for CASSFSRGWSSYNSPLHF.

Points on this clone: One end of the junction is discordant with germline, which a read error may explain. The gene calls are TRBV12-3 or TRBV12-4 and TRBJ2-6, with unresolved D. The CDR3 covers 12 residues. The CDR3 region is CANSFSSNVLTF. Written as DNA, the CDR3 is TGTGCCAACAGTTTCAGTTCCAACGTCCTGACTTTC.

The chain carries TRBV6-4 and TRBJ1-2; 7 nucleotides agree with TRBD1. CDR1 and CDR2 from the germline V gene are MRHNA and SNTAGT. The CDR3 has 15 residues. V lost 4 bases, J lost 3 bases, and 8 bases stayed unmatched. CDR3 sequence reads: CASSVGGGTDYGYTF. The CDR3 DNA reads as TGTGCCAGCAGTGTCGGAGGCGGGACAGACTATGGCTACACCTTC.

This clone was counted a single time. The chain carries TRBV15 and TRBJ1-4; D remains unclear. With 0 bases removed from V and 4 bases from J, the gap between germline ends came to 9 bases. This CDR3 contains 15 residues. Germline assignment: CDR1 LNHNV and CDR2 YYDKDF (reference sequence). The chain's CDR3 is CATSREGSYNEKLFF. CDR3 nucleotides: TGTGCCACCAGCAGAGAGGGCAGCTATAATGAAAAACTGTTTTTT.

The CDR3 here is CASTWGQQKNTEAFF. The CDR3 DNA follows: TGTGCCAGCACATGGGGGCAGCAAAAAAACACTGAAGCTTTCTTT. The genes are TRBV27 and TRBJ1-1; a possible D gene is TRBD1 (6 bases). Trimming removed 7 bases at V and 2 bases at J, with 17 bases between. The CDR3 loop spans 15 amino acids. The germline gives CDR1 MNHEY, CDR2 SMNVEV (reference sequence).

For the CDR3, the DNA is TGTGCCAGCAGCCGATCAGGGGGCGCATCCTACGAGCAGTACTTC. It yields the protein CASSRSGGASYEQYF. The genes are TRBV7-9 and TRBJ2-7; 8 nucleotides align to TRBD1. The V and J ends lost 5 bases and 1 base, in that order; junction bases with no gene match: 7. Germline loops: CDR1 SEHNR, CDR2 FQNEAQ (reference sequence). The CDR3 totals 15 residues.

The CDR3 spells CASSSLEFGNTIYF. CDR3 DNA sequence: TGTGCCAGCAGCTCCTTGGAGTTTGGAAACACCATATATTTT. The chain combines TRBV7-9 with TRBJ1-3; D not certain. V gave up 4 bases and J gave up 3 bases, with 10 bases separating them. CDR1 is SEHNR, CDR2 FQNEAQ, per germline (reference sequence). This CDR3 region has 14 residues.

This chain uses TRBV7-9 with TRBJ2-3; 8 positions agree with TRBD1. This CDR3 has 15 amino acids. Germline lookup yields CDR1 SEHNR and CDR2 FQNEAQ (reference sequence). Losses at the gene ends were 6 bases for V and 3 bases for J; bases not matched to a gene: 8. The CDR3 reads CASRQDRGSTDTQYF. CDR3 DNA: TGTGCCAGCAGACAAGACAGGGGAAGTACAGATACGCAGTATTTT.